The 18 T cell receptor beta chains listed next were all sequenced from one sample in a study of T-cell memory formation after mild COVID-19 (dated by TCRdb to the early 2020s). Library construction relied on 5' RACE. This sample was sequenced with an Illumina NovaSeq 6000. TCRdb reworked the public reads: Q25 trimming with fastp, MiXCR clone assembly, productive beta chains retained. Entries are consolidated by CDR3 protein sequence, retaining the most common genes and DNA. In this sample the table shows around 250,000 distinct CDR3 sequences, roughly 17% of which occur a single time. The leading ten clones occupy roughly 25% of the sample. The sequencing input was PBMCs or a T cell subset sorted from them (not recorded which). The receptors were sampled from a man aged 18 to 30 who had mild COVID-19 (a few samples of this study predate the infection). The sample titles of this study are shuffled in the database, so cell type and time point are left out; the donor was told from shared clones.

The chain is built from TRBV9 and TRBJ1-2; D is perhaps TRBD1 (6 bases). Looked up from germline, CDR1 is SGDLS and CDR2 is YYNGEE. V gave up 3 bases and J gave up 4 bases, with 16 bases separating them. This CDR3 is built from 15 residues. CDR3 coding DNA: TGTGCCAGCAGCGCTGGGGGGCCGACAGCCTATGGCTACACCTTC. This encodes CASSAGGPTAYGYTF.

CDR3: CASSSGVPLHF. DNA for the CDR3: TGTGCCAGCAGCTCAGGGGTTCCCCTCCACTTT. The chain recombines TRBV7-9 with TRBJ1-6; D might be TRBD1 (6 bases). V was trimmed by 4 bases and J by 13 bases, leaving 8 bases between them. Germline CDR1 SEHNR, CDR2 FQNEAQ (reference sequence). The CDR3 runs to 11 residues.

The chain's CDR3 is CASSFRQGAEQYV. DNA of the CDR3: TGTGCCAGTAGTTTCCGACAGGGTGCCGAGCAGTACGTC. The V and J genes are TRBV19 and TRBJ2-7; 7 nucleotides align to TRBD1. The CDR3 contains 13 residues. The germline V gene encodes CDR1 LNHDA and CDR2 SQIVND (reference sequence). With V trimmed by 5 bases and J by 6 bases, 7 bases remained unmatched.

In its sample, this clonotype was seen many times. As DNA, the CDR3 is TGTGCCAGCAGCTTAGATCCGTACACCGGGGAGCTGTTTTTT. This codes for CASSLDPYTGELFF. The chain carries TRBV11-2 and TRBJ2-2; D ambiguous. V lost 0 bases and J 3 bases, leaving 5 bases between the germline ends. CDR1 and CDR2 from the germline V gene are SGHAT and FQNNGV. The CDR3 covers 14 residues.

The chain links TRBV7-8 to TRBJ1-1; a possible D gene is TRBD1 (6 bases). CDR3 size: 14 residues. Germline V gene lookup returns CDR1 SGHVS and CDR2 FQNEAQ. V lost 0 bases and J 8 bases, leaving 13 bases between the germline ends. CDR3 sequence (DNA): TGTGCCAGCAGCTTAGCCAGGGGCCGGATGGAAGCTTTCTTT. It yields the protein CASSLARGRMEAFF. Filled out from reference TRBV7-8 and TRBJ1-1, the complete variable domain reads GAGVSQSPRYKVAKRGQDVALRCDPISGHVSLFWYQQALGQGPEFLTYFQNEAQLDKSGLPSDRFFAERPEGSVSTLKIQRTQQEDSAVYLCASSLARGRMEAFFGQGTRLTVV.

This clonotype came up many times. V usage is TRBV9 and J usage is TRBJ2-2; a weak D match, TRBD1 (5 bases). V gave up 4 bases and J gave up 4 bases, with 17 bases separating them. Germline V gene data show CDR1 as SGDLS and CDR2 as YYNGEE. CDR3 length: 16 amino acids. The CDR3 bases are TGTGCCAGCAGCTTCCGACGGACACTGTCCACCGGGGAGCTGTTTTTT. It codes for CASSFRRTLSTGELFF. The whole variable domain, filled in from reference TRBV9 and TRBJ2-2, reads DSGVTQTPKHLITATGQRVTLRCSPRSGDLSVYWYQQSLDQGLQFLIQYYNGEERAKGNILERFSAQQFPDLHSELNLSSLELGDSALYFCASSFRRTLSTGELFFGEGSRLTVL.

This clonotype was found many times. The chain employs TRBV12-3 or TRBV12-4 and TRBJ1-5; D uncertain. V lost 1 base, J lost 6 bases, and 4 bases lay in between. This CDR3 contains 12 residues. CDR3 sequence: CASSLGGQPQHF. The CDR3 DNA is TGTGCCAGCAGTTTAGGGGGTCAGCCCCAGCATTTT.

The chain uses TRBV4-3 and TRBJ1-1; no reliable D call. Between the trimmed V and J ends, which lost 3 bases and 0 bases, there was a span of 8 bases. The CDR3 spans 14 residues. The germline V gene encodes CDR1 LGHNA and CDR2 YSLEER. CDR3 in amino acids: CASSQGFVNTEAFF. The DNA of the CDR3 is TGCGCCAGCAGCCAGGGCTTCGTGAACACTGAAGCTTTCTTT.

In its sample, this clonotype was seen a few times. Here the CDR3 DNA reads TGTGCCAGCAGCGCTGGCTCTGGGGCCAACGTCCTGACTTTC. Its translation: CASSAGSGANVLTF. J is TRBJ2-6 and V is TRBV9, with no clear D. V lost 3 bases and J lost 0, with 4 bases in between. CDR1 SGDLS and CDR2 YYNGEE come from the germline V gene. This CDR3 has 14 residues.

This clonotype turned up a few times. The chain carries TRBV2 and TRBJ1-1, with D perhaps TRBD1 (6 bases). V was clipped by 10 bases and J by 1 base, with 16 bases between them. CDR1 is SNHLY and CDR2 is FYNNEI in the germline V gene. The length of the CDR3 is 14 residues. The CDR3 reads CATLSGASNTEAFF. CDR3 bases: TGTGCCACCTTATCGGGGGCTTCGAACACTGAAGCTTTCTTT.

This chain connects TRBV6-5 to TRBJ1-5, with unresolved D. This CDR3 is 17 amino acids long. Trimming stripped 5 bases from V and 0 bases from J, with 17 bases between. The germline V gene has CDR1 MNHEY and CDR2 SVGAGI. The CDR3 reads CASSQDQAADSNQPQHF. The CDR3 DNA reads as TGTGCCAGCAGTCAGGACCAAGCTGCTGATAGCAATCAGCCCCAGCATTTT.

A few counts support this clonotype. The chain carries TRBV7-2 and TRBJ2-2; D remains unclear. Germline CDR1 reads SGHTA; CDR2 reads FQGNSA. The V end lost 2 bases, the J end lost 0 bases, and 7 bases lay between the germline ends. The CDR3 loop spans 15 amino acids. CDR3 residues: CASSLQSSNTGELFF. The CDR3 nucleotides read TGTGCCAGCAGCTTACAGTCTTCGAACACCGGGGAGCTGTTTTTT.

This clonotype has a handful of counts. V and J are TRBV6-5 and TRBJ2-3; 10 bases match TRBD1. Per the germline V gene, CDR1 is MNHEY and CDR2 is SVGAGI. V dropped 6 bases and J dropped 4; count of bases not matched to a gene: 10. CDR3 length equals 16 residues. The CDR3 sequence: CASRQPGQGFADTQYF. CDR3 nucleotides: TGTGCCAGCAGACAACCGGGACAGGGGTTTGCAGATACGCAGTATTTT.

The CDR3 sequence: CASTSRGQVETQYF. The DNA for the CDR3 is TGCGCCAGCACGTCCCGGGGGCAGGTAGAGACCCAGTACTTC. V is TRBV5-1 and J is TRBJ2-5; possibly TRBD1 or TRBD2 for D (6 bases each). The CDR3 loop spans 14 amino acids. Trimming left V 6 bases short and J 4 bases short, with 16 bases between. Germline CDR1 is SGHRS and CDR2 is YFSETQ.

This clonotype has more than one count but fewer than ten. J is TRBJ2-7 and V is TRBV4-3; D call uncertain. Trimming pared 1 base from V and 6 bases from J, leaving 19 bases between. Germline values: CDR1 LGHNA, CDR2 YSLEER. The CDR3 is 16 residues long. The CDR3 DNA reads TGCGCCAGCAGCCAAGTACACGGACCCACGATCCTCGAGCAGTACTTC. Residues: CASSQVHGPTILEQYF.

Only one count was recorded for this clonotype. The chain employs TRBV4-2 and TRBJ1-5, with TRBD1 as a possible D gene (5 bases). This CDR3 is built from 16 residues. Trimming removed 0 bases at V and 2 bases at J, with 11 bases between. Germline assignment: CDR1 LGHNA and CDR2 YNFKEQ. The CDR3 loop reads CASSQDRGGGNQPQHF. The CDR3 coding sequence is TGTGCCAGCAGCCAAGATCGGGGGGGAGGCAATCAGCCCCAGCATTTT.

J is TRBJ2-5 and V is TRBV5-1, with D possibly called TRBD1 or TRBD2 (5 bases each). The CDR3 loop spans 15 amino acids. The ends were cut back, 4 bases at V and 1 base at J, with 14 bases in the middle. CDR1 and CDR2 from the germline V gene are SGHRS and YFSETQ. CDR3 sequence (DNA): TGCGCCAGCAGCCGCGAGGGTGGGGGCCAAGAGACCCAGTACTTC. The encoded protein is CASSREGGGQETQYF.

This clonotype was counted only a few times. This rearrangement joins TRBV3-1 to TRBJ2-3, with D possibly TRBD2 on 5 matching bases. Trimming took 0 bases from V and 7 from J, leaving 8 bases between them. CDR1 is LGHDT, CDR2 YNNKEL, per germline (reference sequence). This CDR3 spans 13 amino acids. The CDR3 region has the DNA TGTGCCAGCAGCCAAGAAGCGGTCTATACGCAGTATTTT. Protein sequence: CASSQEAVYTQYF.